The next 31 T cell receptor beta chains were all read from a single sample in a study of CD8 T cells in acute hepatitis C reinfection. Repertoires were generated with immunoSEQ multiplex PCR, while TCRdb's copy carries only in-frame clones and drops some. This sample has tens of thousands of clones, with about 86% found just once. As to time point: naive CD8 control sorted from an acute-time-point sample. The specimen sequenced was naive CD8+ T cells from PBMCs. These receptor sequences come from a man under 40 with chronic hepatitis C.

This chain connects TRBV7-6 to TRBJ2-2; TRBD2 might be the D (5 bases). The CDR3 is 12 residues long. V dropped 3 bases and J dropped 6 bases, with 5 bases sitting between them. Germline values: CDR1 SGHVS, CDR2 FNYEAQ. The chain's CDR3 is CASSLGAGELFF. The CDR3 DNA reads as TGTGCCAGCAGCTTGGGAGCCGGGGAGCTGTTTTTT.

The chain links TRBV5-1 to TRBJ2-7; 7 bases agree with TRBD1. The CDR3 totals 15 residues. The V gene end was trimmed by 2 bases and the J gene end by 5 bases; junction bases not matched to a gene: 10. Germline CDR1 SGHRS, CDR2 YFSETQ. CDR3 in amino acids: CASSFGAGGFNEQYF. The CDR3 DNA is TGCGCCAGCAGCTTCGGGGCAGGGGGTTTCAACGAGCAGTACTTC.

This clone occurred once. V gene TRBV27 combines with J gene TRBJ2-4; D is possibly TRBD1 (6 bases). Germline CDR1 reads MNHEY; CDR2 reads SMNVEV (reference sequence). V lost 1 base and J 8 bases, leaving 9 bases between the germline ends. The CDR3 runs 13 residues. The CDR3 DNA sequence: TGTGCCAGCAGTTTATATGCAGGGGACATTCAGTACTTC. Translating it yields CASSLYAGDIQYF.

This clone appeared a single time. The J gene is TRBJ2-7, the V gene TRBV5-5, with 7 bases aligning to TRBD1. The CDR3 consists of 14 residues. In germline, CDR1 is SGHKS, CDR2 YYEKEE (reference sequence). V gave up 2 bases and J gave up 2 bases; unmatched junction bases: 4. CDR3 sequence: CASSLGQAAYEQYF. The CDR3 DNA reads TGTGCCAGCAGCTTAGGACAGGCGGCCTACGAGCAGTACTTC.

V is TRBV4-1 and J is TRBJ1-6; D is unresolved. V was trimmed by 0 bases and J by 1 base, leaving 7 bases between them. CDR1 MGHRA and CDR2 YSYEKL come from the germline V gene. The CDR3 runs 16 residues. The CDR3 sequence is CASSQDEGSYNSPLHF. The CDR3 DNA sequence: TGCGCCAGCAGCCAAGATGAAGGGTCCTATAATTCACCCCTCCACTTT.

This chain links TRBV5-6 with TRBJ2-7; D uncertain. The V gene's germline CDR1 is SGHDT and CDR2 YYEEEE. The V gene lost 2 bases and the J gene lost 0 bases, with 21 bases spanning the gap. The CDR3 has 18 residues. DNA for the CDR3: TGTGCCAGCAGCTTTCTCCTCCCCATCGAGCTTCACTCCTACGAGCAGTACTTC. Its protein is CASSFLLPIELHSYEQYF.

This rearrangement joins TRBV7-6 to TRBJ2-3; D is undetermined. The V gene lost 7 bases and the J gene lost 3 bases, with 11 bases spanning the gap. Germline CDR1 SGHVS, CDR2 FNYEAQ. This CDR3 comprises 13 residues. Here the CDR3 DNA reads TGTGCCAGCATACCGATCAATACAGATACGCAGTATTTT. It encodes CASIPINTDTQYF.

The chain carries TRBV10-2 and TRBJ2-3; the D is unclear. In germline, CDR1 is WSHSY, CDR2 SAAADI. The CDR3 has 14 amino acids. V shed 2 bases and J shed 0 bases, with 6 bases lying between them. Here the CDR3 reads CASSEMGSTDTQYF. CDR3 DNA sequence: TGCGCCAGCAGTGAGATGGGTAGCACAGATACGCAGTATTTT.

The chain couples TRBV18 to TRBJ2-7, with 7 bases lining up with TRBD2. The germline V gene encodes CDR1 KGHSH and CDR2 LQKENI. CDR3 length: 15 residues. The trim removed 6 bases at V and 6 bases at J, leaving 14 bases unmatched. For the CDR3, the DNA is TGTGCCAGCTCTGTGGGAGGGCCGGGATTGGGCGAGCAGTACTTC. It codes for CASSVGGPGLGEQYF.

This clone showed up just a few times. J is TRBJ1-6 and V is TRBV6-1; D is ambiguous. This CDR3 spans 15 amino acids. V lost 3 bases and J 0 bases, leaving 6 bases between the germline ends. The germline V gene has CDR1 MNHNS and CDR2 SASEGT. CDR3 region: CASSEGSSYNSPLHF. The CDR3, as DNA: TGTGCCAGCAGTGAGGGGAGCTCCTATAATTCACCCCTCCACTTT.

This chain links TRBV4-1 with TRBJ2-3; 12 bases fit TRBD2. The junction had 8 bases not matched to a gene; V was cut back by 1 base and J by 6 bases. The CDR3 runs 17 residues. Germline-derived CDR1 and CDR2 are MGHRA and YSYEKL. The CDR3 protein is CASSQVPSGGAADTQYF. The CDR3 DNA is TGCGCCAGCAGCCAAGTCCCTAGCGGGGGGGCCGCGGATACGCAGTATTTT.

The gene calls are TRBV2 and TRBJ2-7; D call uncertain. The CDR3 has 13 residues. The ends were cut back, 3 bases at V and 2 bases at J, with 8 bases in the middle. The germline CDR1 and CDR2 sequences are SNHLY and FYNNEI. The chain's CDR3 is CASSDGQTYEQYF. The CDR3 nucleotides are TGTGCCAGCAGTGATGGGCAGACCTACGAGCAGTACTTC.

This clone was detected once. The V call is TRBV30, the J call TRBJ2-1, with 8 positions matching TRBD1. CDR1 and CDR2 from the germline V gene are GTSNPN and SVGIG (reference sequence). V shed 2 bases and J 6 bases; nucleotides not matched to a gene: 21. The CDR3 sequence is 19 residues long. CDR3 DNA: TGTGCCTGGAGTTGGTCCCCCCCGCAACCGGACAGGGATGTCAATGAGCAGTTCTTC. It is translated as CAWSWSPPQPDRDVNEQFF.

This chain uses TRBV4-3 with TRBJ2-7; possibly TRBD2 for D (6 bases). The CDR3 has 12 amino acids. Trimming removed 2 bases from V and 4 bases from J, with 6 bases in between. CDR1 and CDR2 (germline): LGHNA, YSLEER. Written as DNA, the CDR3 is TGCGCCAGCAGCCAAAGCGGGTACGAGCAGTACTTC. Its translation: CASSQSGYEQYF.

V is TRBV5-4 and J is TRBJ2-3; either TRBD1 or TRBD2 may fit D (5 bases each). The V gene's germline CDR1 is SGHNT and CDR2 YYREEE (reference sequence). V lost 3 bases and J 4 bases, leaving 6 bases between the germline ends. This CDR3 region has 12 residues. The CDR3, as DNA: TGTGCCAGCAGCTGGGGACCAGATACGCAGTATTTT. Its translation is CASSWGPDTQYF.

For the CDR3, the DNA is TGTGCCACATCTATCGGGGGATCCTACGAGCAGTACTTC. Translation gives CATSIGGSYEQYF. This chain links TRBV2 with TRBJ2-7; TRBD2 is a possible D gene (6 bases). The CDR3 length is 13 residues. Germline V gene lookup returns CDR1 SNHLY and CDR2 FYNNEI. V gave up 10 bases and J gave up 1 base, with 14 bases separating them.

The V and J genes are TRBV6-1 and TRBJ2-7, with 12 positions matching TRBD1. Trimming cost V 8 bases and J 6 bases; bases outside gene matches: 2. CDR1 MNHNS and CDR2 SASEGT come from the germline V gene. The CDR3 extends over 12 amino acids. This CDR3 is CASEGQGAEQYF. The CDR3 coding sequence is TGTGCCAGCGAGGGACAGGGGGCCGAGCAGTACTTC.

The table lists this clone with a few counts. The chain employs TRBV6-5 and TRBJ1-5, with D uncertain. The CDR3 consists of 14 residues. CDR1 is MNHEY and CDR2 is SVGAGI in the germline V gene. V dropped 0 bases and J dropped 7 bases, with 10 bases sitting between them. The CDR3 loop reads CASSYSRMGQPQHF. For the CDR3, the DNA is TGTGCCAGCAGTTACTCTCGAATGGGGCAGCCCCAGCATTTT.

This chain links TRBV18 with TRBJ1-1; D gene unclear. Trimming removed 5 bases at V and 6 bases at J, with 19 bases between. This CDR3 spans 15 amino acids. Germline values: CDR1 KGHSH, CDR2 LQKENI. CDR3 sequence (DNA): TGTGCCAGCTCAGCGGCTACGATAGACATATCTGAAGCTTTCTTT. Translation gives CASSAATIDISEAFF.

The CDR3 DNA sequence: TGTGCCAGCAGTGAAGGACAGGGGAATGCCTACGAGCAGTACTTC. It yields the protein CASSEGQGNAYEQYF. The chain couples TRBV6-1 to TRBJ2-7; 8 bases map to TRBD1. After removal of 1 base from V and 2 bases from J, the junction contained 4 bases not matched to a gene. The CDR3 has 15 amino acids. CDR1 is MNHNS and CDR2 is SASEGT in the germline V gene.

The CDR3 here is CASSMDSGRSSSYNEQFF. The DNA of the CDR3 is TGTGCCAGTAGTATGGACAGCGGCCGGTCGTCCTCCTACAATGAGCAGTTCTTC. The chain joins TRBV19 to TRBJ2-1; possible D gene TRBD1, 6 bases. This CDR3 spans 18 amino acids. V lost 3 bases to trimming and J lost 0 bases, with 18 bases between them. From germline, CDR1 is LNHDA and CDR2 SQIVND (reference sequence).

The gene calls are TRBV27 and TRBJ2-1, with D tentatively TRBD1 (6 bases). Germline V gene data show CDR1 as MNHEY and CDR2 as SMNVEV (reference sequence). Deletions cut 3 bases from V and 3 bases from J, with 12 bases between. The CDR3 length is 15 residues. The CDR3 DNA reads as TGTGCCAGCAGTTTCAGTGGGGGCCTCTACAATGAGCAGTTCTTC. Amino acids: CASSFSGGLYNEQFF.

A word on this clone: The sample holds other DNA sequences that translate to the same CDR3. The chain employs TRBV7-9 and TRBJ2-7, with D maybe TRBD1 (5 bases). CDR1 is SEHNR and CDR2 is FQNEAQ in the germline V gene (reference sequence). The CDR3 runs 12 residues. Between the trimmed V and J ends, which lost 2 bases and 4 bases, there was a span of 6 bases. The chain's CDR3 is CASSLRGYEQYF. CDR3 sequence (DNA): TGTGCCAGCAGCTTAAGGGGTTACGAGCAGTACTTC.

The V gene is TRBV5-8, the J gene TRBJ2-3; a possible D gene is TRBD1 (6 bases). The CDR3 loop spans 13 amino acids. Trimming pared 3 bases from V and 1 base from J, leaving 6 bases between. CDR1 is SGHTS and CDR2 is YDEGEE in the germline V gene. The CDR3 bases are TGTGCCAGCAGCTGGACAGGCACAGATACGCAGTATTTT. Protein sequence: CASSWTGTDTQYF.

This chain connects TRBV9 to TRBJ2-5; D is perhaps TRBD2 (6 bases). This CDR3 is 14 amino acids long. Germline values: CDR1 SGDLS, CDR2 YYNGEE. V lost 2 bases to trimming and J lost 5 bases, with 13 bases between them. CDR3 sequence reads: CASSVAGLGETQYF. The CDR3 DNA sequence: TGTGCCAGCAGCGTTGCGGGGCTTGGTGAGACCCAGTACTTC. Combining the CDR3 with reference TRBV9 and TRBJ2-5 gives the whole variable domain DSGVTQTPKHLITATGQRVTLRCSPRSGDLSVYWYQQSLDQGLQFLIQYYNGEERAKGNILERFSAQQFPDLHSELNLSSLELGDSALYFCASSVAGLGETQYFGPGTRLLVL.

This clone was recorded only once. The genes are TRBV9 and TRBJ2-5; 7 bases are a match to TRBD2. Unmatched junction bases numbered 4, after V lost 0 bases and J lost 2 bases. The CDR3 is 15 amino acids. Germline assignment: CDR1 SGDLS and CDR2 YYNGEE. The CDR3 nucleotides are TGTGCCAGCAGCGTAGGACTAGCCCTTCAAGAGACCCAGTACTTC. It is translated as CASSVGLALQETQYF.

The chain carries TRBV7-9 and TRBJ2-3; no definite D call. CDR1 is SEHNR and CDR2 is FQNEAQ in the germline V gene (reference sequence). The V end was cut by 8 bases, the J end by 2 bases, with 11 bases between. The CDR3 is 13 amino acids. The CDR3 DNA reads TGTGCCAGCGATGGAGTGACCACAGATACGCAGTATTTT. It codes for CASDGVTTDTQYF.

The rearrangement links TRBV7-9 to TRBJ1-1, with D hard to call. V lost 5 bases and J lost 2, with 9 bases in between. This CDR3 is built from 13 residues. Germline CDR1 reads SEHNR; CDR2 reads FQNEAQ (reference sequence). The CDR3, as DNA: TGTGCCAGCAGCCCCCTGCTCAACACTGAAGCTTTCTTT. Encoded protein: CASSPLLNTEAFF.

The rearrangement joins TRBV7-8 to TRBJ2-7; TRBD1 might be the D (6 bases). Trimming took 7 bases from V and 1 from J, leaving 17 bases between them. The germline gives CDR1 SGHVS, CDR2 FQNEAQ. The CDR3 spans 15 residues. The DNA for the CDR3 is TGTGCCAGCACCTCGGAGACAGGCCTTTCCTACGAGCAGTACTTC. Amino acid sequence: CASTSETGLSYEQYF.

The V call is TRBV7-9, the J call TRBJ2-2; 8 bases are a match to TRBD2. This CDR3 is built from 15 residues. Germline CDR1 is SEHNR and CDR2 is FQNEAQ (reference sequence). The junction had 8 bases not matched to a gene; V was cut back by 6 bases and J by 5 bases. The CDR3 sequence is CASRSGLEVTGELFF. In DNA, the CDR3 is TGTGCCAGCAGATCGGGACTAGAGGTTACCGGGGAGCTGTTTTTT.

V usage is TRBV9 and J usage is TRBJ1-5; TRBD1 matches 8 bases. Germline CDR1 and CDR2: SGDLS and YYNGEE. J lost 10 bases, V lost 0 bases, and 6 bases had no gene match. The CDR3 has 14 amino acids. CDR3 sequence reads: CASSVASGGTPQHF. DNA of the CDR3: TGTGCCAGCAGCGTAGCCTCAGGGGGCACCCCCCAGCATTTT. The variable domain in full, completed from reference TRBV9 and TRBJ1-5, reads DSGVTQTPKHLITATGQRVTLRCSPRSGDLSVYWYQQSLDQGLQFLIQYYNGEERAKGNILERFSAQQFPDLHSELNLSSLELGDSALYFCASSVASGGTPQHFGDGTRLSIL.